One sample yielded the 9 T cell receptor beta chains listed below, sequenced in a study of blood T cell repertoires in COVID-19. TCRdb's table, derived via immunoSEQ multiplex PCR, lists solely in-frame clones and lacks some. The sample records approximately 240,000 clones, more than 70% being singletons. The sample comprised peripheral blood. These receptors all stem from a woman aged 35 to 49 who had recovered from COVID-19.

The rearrangement uses TRBV5-1 and TRBJ2-3, with 9 bases aligning to TRBD1. The junction had 11 bases not matched to a gene; V was cut back by 5 bases and J by 4 bases. Germline V gene data show CDR1 as SGHRS and CDR2 as YFSETQ. There are 16 residues in the CDR3. CDR3 region: CASRYGTGSVADTQYF. DNA of the CDR3: TGCGCCAGCAGATATGGGACAGGGTCCGTTGCAGATACGCAGTATTTT. The full variable domain, completed using reference TRBV5-1 and TRBJ2-3, is KAGVTQTPRYLIKTRGQQVTLSCSPISGHRSVSWYQQTPGQGLQFLFEYFSETQRNKGNFPGRFSGRQFSNSRSEMNVSTLELGDSALYLCASRYGTGSVADTQYFGPGTRLTVL.

The gene calls are TRBV30 and TRBJ1-5; D is perhaps TRBD1 (6 bases). Germline CDR1 and CDR2: GTSNPN and SVGIG (reference sequence). Deletions cut 0 bases from V and 0 bases from J, with 15 bases between. The length of the CDR3 is 17 residues. The CDR3 protein is CAWSVARTENSNQPQHF. In nucleotides, the CDR3 is TGTGCCTGGAGTGTAGCCCGGACAGAAAATAGCAATCAGCCCCAGCATTTT. The full variable domain, rest sourced from reference TRBV30 and TRBJ1-5, is SQTIHQWPATLVQPVGSPLSLECTVEGTSNPNLYWYRQAAGRGLQLLFYSVGIGQISSEVPQNLSASRPQDRQFILSSKKLLLSDSGFYLCAWSVARTENSNQPQHFGDGTRLSIL.

The chain uses TRBV11-2 and TRBJ1-2; 8 bases line up with TRBD1. J was trimmed by 2 bases and V by 7 bases; bases with no gene match: 12. The CDR3 runs to 16 residues. Looked up from germline, CDR1 is SGHAT and CDR2 is FQNNGV. The CDR3 nucleotides read TGTGCCAGCACCCTAAGGCAGGGGGCCATAAACTATGGCTACACCTTC. Its translation: CASTLRQGAINYGYTF.

This rearrangement joins TRBV19 to TRBJ2-5, with D possibly matching TRBD2 (6 bases). The CDR3 covers 14 residues. Germline assignment: CDR1 LNHDA and CDR2 SQIVND (reference sequence). V gave up 5 bases and J gave up 0 bases, with 10 bases separating them. The CDR3 loop is CASSRGTHQETQYF. The CDR3 DNA follows: TGTGCCAGTAGTCGGGGGACTCACCAAGAGACCCAGTACTTC.

The rearrangement links TRBV5-1 to TRBJ2-7, with a tentative D call TRBD2 (5 bases). The germline V and J ends were trimmed by 3 bases and 2 bases, with 21 bases remaining between them. Germline loops: CDR1 SGHRS, CDR2 YFSETQ. This CDR3 spans 17 amino acids. The CDR3 DNA follows: TGCGCCAGCAGCTCGAGCCTCGGGCCGGAGGTGACCTACGAGCAGTACTTC. Protein: CASSSSLGPEVTYEQYF.

This clone has only one observation. The J gene is TRBJ1-2, the V gene TRBV5-4; 9 bases map to TRBD1. Germline V CDR1 and CDR2: SGHNT, YYREEE (reference sequence). V shed 5 bases and J 6 bases; nucleotides not matched to a gene: 8. The CDR3 consists of 14 residues. The CDR3 DNA sequence: TGTGCCAGCAGAGTAGACAGGGGGAAGAATGGCTACACCTTC. The encoded protein is CASRVDRGKNGYTF. Full variable domain (outside the CDR3, taken from reference TRBV5-4 and TRBJ1-2): ETGVTQSPTHLIKTRGQQVTLRCSSQSGHNTVSWYQQALGQGPQFIFQYYREEENGRGNFPPRFSGLQFPNYSSELNVNALELDDSALYLCASRVDRGKNGYTFGSGTRLTVV.

The chain joins TRBV3-1 (or the pseudogene TRBV3-2) to TRBJ2-5, with 8 bases identical to TRBD2. Germline trimming cut 6 bases from V and 1 base from J; bases unmatched to any gene: 7. Germline CDR1 reads LGHDT; CDR2 reads YNNKEL (reference sequence). The length of the CDR3 is 15 residues. CDR3 nucleotides: TGTGCCAGCAGTCTCGGCGGGGGGACCCAAGAGACCCAGTACTTC. It translates to CASSLGGGTQETQYF.

This clone turned up a few times. The same CDR3 also results from other DNA sequences found in this sample. V is TRBV7-9 and J is TRBJ2-7, with D perhaps TRBD1 (6 bases). The germline CDR1 and CDR2 sequences are SEHNR and FQNEAQ (reference sequence). The CDR3 length is 13 residues. The V end was cut by 0 bases, the J end by 3 bases, with 6 bases between. CDR3 nucleotides: TGTGCCAGCAGCTTAGCAGGGGGCTACGAGCAGTACTTC. Its translation is CASSLAGGYEQYF.

V and J are TRBV19 and TRBJ2-2; 12 bases map to TRBD2. The CDR3 length is 20 residues. After removal of 10 bases from V and 1 base from J, the junction contained 19 bases not matched to a gene. Germline V gene lookup returns CDR1 LNHDA and CDR2 SQIVND (reference sequence). The CDR3 spells CAIRRTADTSGGLNTGELFF. The CDR3 coding sequence is TGTGCCATACGACGGACTGCCGATACTAGCGGGGGGCTGAACACCGGGGAGCTGTTTTTT. Complete variable domain (other parts from reference TRBV19 and TRBJ2-2): DGGITQSPKYLFRKEGQNVTLSCEQNLNHDAMYWYRQDPGQGLRLIYYSQIVNDFQKGDIAEGYSVSREKKESFPLTVTSAQKNPTAFYLCAIRRTADTSGGLNTGELFFGEGSRLTVL.